This T cell receptor (beta chain) was found in a study of CD4 and CD8 cells across lung adenocarcinoma regions. TCRdb reanalysed the PCR reads using MiXCR and keeps one entry per CDR3 protein. The sample lists some 8,000 distinct CDR3 sequences; nearly 55% were seen once. Concerning this clonotype: Given a much more abundant clone one base away, this may be a read error.

Localized lung adenocarcinoma, a non-small cell lung cancer, affected the donors. The source is a female donor with lung adenocarcinoma. The CD4 and CD8 labels of this study may be unreliable. The specimen sequenced was CD8+ T cells from the center of a lung tumor.

This chain's CDR3 is CVSSLQGTFGYTF. Here the CDR3 DNA reads TGTGTCAGCAGCTTACAGGGTACTTTTGGCTACACCTTC. The V gene is TRBV7-8, the J gene TRBJ1-2; D might be TRBD1 (6 bases). CDR1 is SGHVS and CDR2 is FQNEAQ in the germline V gene. The CDR3 is made up of 13 amino acids.